This T cell receptor beta chain was recorded in a study of blood T cell repertoires in COVID-19. At the level of the study: Acute and convalescent COVID-19 specimens originated in the United States, Italy and Spain.

Germline assignment: CDR1 MNHEY and CDR2 SMNVEV (reference sequence). J gave up 5 bases and V 3 bases, and 10 bases lay outside the gene matches. The CDR3 sequence is 17 residues long. Method: immunoSEQ multiplex PCR; TCRdb's copy keeps in-frame clones and lacks some. The table includes some 45,000 clones, 70% to 80% detected once. The sample comprised peripheral blood. The sequence was obtained from a man in his sixties or seventies with acute or convalescent COVID-19. The chain uses TRBV27 and TRBJ2-2; TRBD1 matches at 9 bases. CDR3 sequence: CASSFPRRQGGTGELFF. Here the CDR3 DNA reads TGTGCCAGCAGTTTTCCCCGGAGACAGGGGGGAACCGGGGAGCTGTTTTTT.